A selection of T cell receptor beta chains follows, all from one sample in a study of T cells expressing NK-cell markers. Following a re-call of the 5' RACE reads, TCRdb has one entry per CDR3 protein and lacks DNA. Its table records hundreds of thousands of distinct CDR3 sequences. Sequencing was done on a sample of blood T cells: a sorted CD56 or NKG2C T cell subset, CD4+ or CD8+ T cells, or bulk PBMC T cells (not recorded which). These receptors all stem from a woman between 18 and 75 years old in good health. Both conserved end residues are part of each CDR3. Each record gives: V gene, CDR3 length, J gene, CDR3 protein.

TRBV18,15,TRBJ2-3,CASSPMEGLTDTQYF
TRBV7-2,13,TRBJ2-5,CASSHATEETQYF
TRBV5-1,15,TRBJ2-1,CASSLRLSQDNEQFF
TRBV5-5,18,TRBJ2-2,CASSLRGSTSGTTGELFF
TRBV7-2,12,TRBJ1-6,CALQHLNSPLHF
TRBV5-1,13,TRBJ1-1,CASSPTGVTEAFF
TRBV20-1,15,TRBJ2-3,CSASQAGGFADTQYF
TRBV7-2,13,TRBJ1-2,CASSQDRFYGYTF
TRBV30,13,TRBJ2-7,CAWKGGGIYEQYF
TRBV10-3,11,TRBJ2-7,CASRRDYEQYF
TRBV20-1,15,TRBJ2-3,CSASEGWGTADTQYF
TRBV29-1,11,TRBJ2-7,CSVGPGYEQYF
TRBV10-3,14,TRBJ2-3,CAISGGSGTDTQYF
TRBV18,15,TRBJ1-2,CASSPRSRDQYGYTF
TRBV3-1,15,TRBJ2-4,CASSHRGEAKNIQYF
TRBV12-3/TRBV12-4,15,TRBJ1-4,CASSPGGGAPEKLFF
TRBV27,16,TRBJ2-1,CASSSSSREGYNEQFF
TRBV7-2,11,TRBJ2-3,CASSPKDTQYF
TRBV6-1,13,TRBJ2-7,CASTKGQSYEQYF
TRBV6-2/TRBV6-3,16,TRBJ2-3,CASIRPTSRALDTQYF
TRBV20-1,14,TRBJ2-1,CSARWTGVYNEQFF
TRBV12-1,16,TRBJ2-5,CASSFALLRRNETQYF